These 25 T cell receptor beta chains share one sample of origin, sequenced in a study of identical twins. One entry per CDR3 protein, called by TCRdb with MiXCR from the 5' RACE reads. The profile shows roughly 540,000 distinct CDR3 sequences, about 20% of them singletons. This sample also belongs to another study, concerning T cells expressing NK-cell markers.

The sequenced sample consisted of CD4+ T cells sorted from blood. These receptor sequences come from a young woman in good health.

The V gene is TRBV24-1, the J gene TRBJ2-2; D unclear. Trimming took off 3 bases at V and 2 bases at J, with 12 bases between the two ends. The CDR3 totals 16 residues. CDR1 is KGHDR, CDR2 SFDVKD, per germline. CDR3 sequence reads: CATSDATAPNTGELFF. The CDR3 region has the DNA TGTGCCACCAGTGATGCGACGGCCCCTAACACCGGGGAGCTGTTTTTT.

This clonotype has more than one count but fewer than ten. The CDR3 DNA is TGTGCCAGCAGTTTGGGGGACTCGCGGGAGCCCTACGAGCAGTACTTC. Residues: CASSLGDSREPYEQYF. The chain is built from TRBV12-3 or TRBV12-4 and TRBJ2-7; TRBD2 agrees at 7 bases. The CDR3 runs to 16 residues. The trim removed 3 bases at V and 2 bases at J, leaving 10 bases unmatched.

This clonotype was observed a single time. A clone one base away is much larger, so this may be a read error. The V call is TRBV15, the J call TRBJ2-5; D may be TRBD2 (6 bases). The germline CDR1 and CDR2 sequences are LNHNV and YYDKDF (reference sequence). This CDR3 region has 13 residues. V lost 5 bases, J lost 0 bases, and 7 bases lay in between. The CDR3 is CATSRDYQETQYF. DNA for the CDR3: TGTGCCACCAGCCGGGACTACCAAGAGACCCAGTACTTC. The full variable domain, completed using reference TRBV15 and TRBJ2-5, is DAMVIQNPRYQVTQFGKPVTLSCSQTLNHNVMYWYQQKSSQAPKLLFHYYDKDFNNEADTPDNFQSRRPNTSFCFLDIRSPGLGDTAMYLCATSRDYQETQYFGPGTRLLVL.

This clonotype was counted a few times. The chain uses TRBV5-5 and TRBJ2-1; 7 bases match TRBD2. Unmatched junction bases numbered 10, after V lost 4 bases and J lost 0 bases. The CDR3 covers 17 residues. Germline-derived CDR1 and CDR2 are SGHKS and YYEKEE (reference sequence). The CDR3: CASSLSWSGTSYNEQFF. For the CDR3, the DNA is TGTGCCAGCAGCCTAAGTTGGAGCGGGACCTCCTACAATGAGCAGTTCTTC.

The CDR3 DNA reads TGTGCCAGCAACCCGGGACAGGTCTACAATGAGCAGTTCTTC. Protein sequence: CASNPGQVYNEQFF. This rearrangement joins TRBV12-3 or TRBV12-4 to TRBJ2-1; 8 nucleotides align to TRBD1. The CDR3 loop spans 14 amino acids. The V segment lost 7 bases and the J segment 3 bases; nucleotides outside the gene matches: 5.

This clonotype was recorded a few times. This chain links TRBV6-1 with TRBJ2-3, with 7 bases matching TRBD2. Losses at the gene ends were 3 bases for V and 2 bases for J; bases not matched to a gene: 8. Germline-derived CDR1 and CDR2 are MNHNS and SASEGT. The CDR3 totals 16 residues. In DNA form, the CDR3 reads TGTGCCAGCAGTGACCCCGGGCGGGGGAACACAGATACGCAGTATTTT. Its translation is CASSDPGRGNTDTQYF.

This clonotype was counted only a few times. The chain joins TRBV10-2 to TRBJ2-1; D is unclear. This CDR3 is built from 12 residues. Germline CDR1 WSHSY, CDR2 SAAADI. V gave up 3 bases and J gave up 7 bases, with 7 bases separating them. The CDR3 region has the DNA TGCGCCAGCAGTGACGCACAAAATGAGCAGTTCTTC. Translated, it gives CASSDAQNEQFF.

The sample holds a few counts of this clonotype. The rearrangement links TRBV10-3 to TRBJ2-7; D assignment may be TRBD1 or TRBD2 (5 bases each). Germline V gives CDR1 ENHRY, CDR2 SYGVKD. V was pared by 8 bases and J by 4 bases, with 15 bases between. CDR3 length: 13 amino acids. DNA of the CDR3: TGTGCCATCCGGGACCCGGCGGATTACGAGCAGTACTTC. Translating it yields CAIRDPADYEQYF.

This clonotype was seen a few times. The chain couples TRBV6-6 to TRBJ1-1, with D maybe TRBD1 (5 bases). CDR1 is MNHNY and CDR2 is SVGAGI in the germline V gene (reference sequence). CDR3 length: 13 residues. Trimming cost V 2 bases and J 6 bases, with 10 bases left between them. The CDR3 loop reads CASSYNRGSEAFF. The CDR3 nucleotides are TGTGCCAGCAGTTACAATCGGGGCTCTGAAGCTTTCTTT.

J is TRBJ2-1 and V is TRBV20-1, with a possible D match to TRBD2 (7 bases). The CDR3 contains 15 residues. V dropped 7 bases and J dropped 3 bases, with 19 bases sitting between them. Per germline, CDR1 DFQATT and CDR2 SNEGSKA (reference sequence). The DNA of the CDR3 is TGCAGTGTTAGGGGGGGAGGAGGGAACTACAATGAGCAGTTCTTC. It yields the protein CSVRGGGGNYNEQFF.

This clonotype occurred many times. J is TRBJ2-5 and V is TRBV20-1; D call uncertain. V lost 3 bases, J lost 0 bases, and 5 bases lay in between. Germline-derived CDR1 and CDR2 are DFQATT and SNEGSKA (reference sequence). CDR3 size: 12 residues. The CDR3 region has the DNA TGCAGTGCTAGTGAGAACCAAGAGACCCAGTACTTC. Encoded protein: CSASENQETQYF.

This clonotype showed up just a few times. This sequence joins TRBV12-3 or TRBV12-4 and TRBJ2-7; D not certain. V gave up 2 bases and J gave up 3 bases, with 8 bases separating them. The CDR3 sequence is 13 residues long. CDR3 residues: CASSLKGFYEQYF. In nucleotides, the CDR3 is TGTGCCAGCAGTTTAAAAGGTTTCTACGAGCAGTACTTC.

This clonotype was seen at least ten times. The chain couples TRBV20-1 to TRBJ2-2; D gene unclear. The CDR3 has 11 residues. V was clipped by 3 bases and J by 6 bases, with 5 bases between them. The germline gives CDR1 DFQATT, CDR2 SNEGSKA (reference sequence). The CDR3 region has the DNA TGCAGTGCTAGTCGGGCCGGGGAGCTGTTTTTT. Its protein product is CSASRAGELFF.

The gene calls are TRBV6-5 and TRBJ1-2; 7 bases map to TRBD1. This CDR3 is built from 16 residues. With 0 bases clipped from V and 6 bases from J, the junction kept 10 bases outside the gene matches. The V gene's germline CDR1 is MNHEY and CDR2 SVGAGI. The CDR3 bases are TGTGCCAGCAGTTACTCGACGACGACAGGGAGAAATGGCTACACCTTC. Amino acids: CASSYSTTTGRNGYTF.

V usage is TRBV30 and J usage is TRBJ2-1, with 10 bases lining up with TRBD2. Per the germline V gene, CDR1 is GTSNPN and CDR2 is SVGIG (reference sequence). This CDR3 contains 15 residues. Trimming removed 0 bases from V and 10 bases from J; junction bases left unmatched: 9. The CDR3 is CAWSVGSGRIWEQFF. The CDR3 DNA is TGTGCCTGGAGTGTAGGTAGCGGGAGGATTTGGGAGCAGTTCTTC.

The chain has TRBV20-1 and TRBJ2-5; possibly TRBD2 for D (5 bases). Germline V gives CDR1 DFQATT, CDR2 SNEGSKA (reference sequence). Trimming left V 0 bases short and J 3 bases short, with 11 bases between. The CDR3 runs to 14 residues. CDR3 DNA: TGCAGTGCTAGAGATCCACTAGGTAAAGAGACCCAGTACTTC. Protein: CSARDPLGKETQYF.

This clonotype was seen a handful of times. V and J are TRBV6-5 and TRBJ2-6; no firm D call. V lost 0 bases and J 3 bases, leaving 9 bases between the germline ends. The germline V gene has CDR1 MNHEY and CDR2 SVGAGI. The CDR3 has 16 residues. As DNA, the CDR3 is TGTGCCAGCAGTTACTCGACGGCATATGGGGCCAACGTCCTGACTTTC. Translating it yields CASSYSTAYGANVLTF.

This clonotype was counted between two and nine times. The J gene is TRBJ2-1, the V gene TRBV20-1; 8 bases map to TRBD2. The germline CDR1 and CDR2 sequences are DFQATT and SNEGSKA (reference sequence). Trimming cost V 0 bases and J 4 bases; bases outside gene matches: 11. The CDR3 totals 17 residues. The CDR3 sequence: CSARDPKRGGFYNEQFF. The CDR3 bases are TGCAGTGCTAGAGATCCGAAGCGCGGGGGGTTTTACAATGAGCAGTTCTTC.

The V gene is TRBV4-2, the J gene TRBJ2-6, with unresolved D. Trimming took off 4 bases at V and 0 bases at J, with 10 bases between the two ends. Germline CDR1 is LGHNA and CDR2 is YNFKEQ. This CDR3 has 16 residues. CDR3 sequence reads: CASSLDGFSGANVLTF. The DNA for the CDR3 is TGTGCCAGCAGCCTGGACGGCTTCTCTGGGGCCAACGTCCTGACTTTC.

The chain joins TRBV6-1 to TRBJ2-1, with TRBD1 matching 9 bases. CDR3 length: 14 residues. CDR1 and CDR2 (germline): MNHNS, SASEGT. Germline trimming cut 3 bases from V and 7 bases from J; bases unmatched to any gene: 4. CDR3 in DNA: TGTGCCAGCAGTGACCCCGGGACAGGGAATGAGCAGTTCTTC. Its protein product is CASSDPGTGNEQFF.

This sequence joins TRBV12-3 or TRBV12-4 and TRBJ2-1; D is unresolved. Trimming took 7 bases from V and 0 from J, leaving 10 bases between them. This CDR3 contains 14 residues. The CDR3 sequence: CASTKRTSYNEQFF. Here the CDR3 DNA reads TGTGCCAGCACTAAAAGGACCTCCTACAATGAGCAGTTCTTC.

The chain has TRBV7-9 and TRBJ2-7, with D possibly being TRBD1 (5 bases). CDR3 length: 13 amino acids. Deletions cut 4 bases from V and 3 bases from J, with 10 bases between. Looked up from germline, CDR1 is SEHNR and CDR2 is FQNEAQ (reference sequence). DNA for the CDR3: TGTGCCAGCAGCTCGGCAGGGAACTACGAGCAGTACTTC. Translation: CASSSAGNYEQYF.

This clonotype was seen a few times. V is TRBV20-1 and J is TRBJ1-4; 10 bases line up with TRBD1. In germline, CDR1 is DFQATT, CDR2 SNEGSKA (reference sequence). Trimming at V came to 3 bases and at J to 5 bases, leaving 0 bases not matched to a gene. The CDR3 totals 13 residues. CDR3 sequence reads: CSARDRGNEKLFF. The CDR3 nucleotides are TGCAGTGCTAGGGACAGGGGGAATGAAAAACTGTTTTTT.

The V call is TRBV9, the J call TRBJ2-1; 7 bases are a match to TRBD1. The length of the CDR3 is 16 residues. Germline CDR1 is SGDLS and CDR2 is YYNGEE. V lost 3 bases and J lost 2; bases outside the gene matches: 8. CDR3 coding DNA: TGTGCCAGCAGCGCCCCCCAGGGGGATCCCTACAATGAGCAGTTCTTC. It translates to CASSAPQGDPYNEQFF.

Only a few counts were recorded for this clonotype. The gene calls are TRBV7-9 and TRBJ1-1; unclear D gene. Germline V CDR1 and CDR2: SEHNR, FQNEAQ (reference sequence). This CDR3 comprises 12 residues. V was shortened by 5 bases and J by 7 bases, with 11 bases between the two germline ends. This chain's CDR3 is CASSIVSFEAFF. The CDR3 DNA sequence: TGTGCCAGCAGCATAGTGAGCTTTGAAGCTTTCTTT.